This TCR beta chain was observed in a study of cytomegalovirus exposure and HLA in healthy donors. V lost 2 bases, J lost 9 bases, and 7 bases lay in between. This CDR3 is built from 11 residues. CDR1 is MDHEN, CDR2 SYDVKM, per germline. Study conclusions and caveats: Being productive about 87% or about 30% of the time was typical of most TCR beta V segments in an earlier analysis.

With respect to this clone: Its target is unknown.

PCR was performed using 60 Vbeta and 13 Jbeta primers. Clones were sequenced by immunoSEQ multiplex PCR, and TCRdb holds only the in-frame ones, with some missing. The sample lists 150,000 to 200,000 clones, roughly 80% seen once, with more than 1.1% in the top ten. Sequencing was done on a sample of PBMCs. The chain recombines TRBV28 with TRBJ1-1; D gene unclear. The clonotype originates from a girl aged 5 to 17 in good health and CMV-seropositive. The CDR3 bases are TGTGCCAGCAGTTTACGGAGCAAAGCTTTCTTT. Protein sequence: CASSLRSKAFF.